The 18 T cell receptor beta chains below all came from one sample that was sequenced in a study of CD4 T cells in relation to SARS-CoV-2 and coronaviruses. Generated by immunoSEQ multiplex PCR, the TCRdb table keeps only in-frame clones and is missing some. Of approximately 22,000 clones listed, about two thirds were seen once; the top ten hold 16%. CD4+ T cells from unexposed donors were obtained before the COVID-19 pandemic (2011-2018). CD4+ T cells were isolated from the cells after more than nine days of culture. Antigens for these TCRs are unknown. Sequenced sample: CD4+ T cells from PBMCs, cultured in vitro. The receptor source for this set is a human donor in good health.

The chain combines TRBV7-2 with TRBJ1-3, with D possibly TRBD1 on 6 matching bases. The CDR3 has 16 residues. The ends were cut back, 5 bases at V and 2 bases at J, with 16 bases in the middle. Germline values: CDR1 SGHTA, CDR2 FQGNSA. The CDR3 nucleotides read TGTGCCAGCAGCCCGCAGGGGTCGGGGGCTGGAAACACCATATATTTT. This sequence encodes CASSPQGSGAGNTIYF.

This clone was seen a handful of times. This chain uses TRBV4-1 with TRBJ1-1; D gene unclear. The V end was cut by 5 bases, the J end by 6 bases, with 19 bases between. Germline V gene data show CDR1 as MGHRA and CDR2 as YSYEKL. The CDR3 is 15 residues long. This CDR3 is CASSFAPGTSPEAFF. The CDR3 DNA reads as TGCGCCAGCAGCTTTGCTCCGGGAACAAGTCCTGAAGCTTTCTTT.

J is TRBJ2-1 and V is TRBV7-9, with unresolved D. The germline V gene encodes CDR1 SEHNR and CDR2 FQNEAQ (reference sequence). The CDR3 spans 13 residues. V lost 6 bases, J lost 10 bases, and 16 bases lay in between. CDR3 sequence reads: CASSRSTVSEQFF. The CDR3 region has the DNA TGTGCCAGCAGTCGATCGACCGTGTCGGAGCAGTTCTTC.

The V gene is TRBV28, the J gene TRBJ1-6; no clear D. CDR1 and CDR2 from the germline V gene are MDHEN and SYDVKM. Trimming left V 5 bases short and J 8 bases short, with 16 bases between. CDR3 length: 15 residues. The CDR3 is CASSPFRASDSPLHF. As DNA, the CDR3 is TGTGCCAGCAGTCCCTTCCGGGCTTCAGATTCACCCCTCCACTTT.

The chain employs TRBV12-3 or TRBV12-4 and TRBJ1-1, with D possibly matching TRBD1 (5 bases). The length of the CDR3 is 13 residues. V was shortened by 7 bases and J by 5 bases, with 14 bases between the two germline ends. The CDR3 loop reads CASTTGARTEAFF. CDR3 nucleotides: TGTGCCAGCACCACAGGTGCGCGTACTGAAGCTTTCTTT.

A single count supports this clone. The V call is TRBV19, the J call TRBJ2-5; D possibly corresponds to TRBD2 (5 bases). Germline values: CDR1 LNHDA, CDR2 SQIVND (reference sequence). V lost 5 bases to trimming and J lost 0 bases, with 7 bases between them. The CDR3 runs to 13 residues. This CDR3 is CASSLADQETQYF. CDR3 nucleotide sequence: TGTGCCAGTAGTCTAGCTGACCAAGAGACCCAGTACTTC.

The chain couples TRBV11-2 to TRBJ2-7; 7 bases fit TRBD1. The CDR3 has 13 residues. CDR1 SGHAT and CDR2 FQNNGV come from the germline V gene. The ends lost 3 bases at V and 3 bases at J; junction bases unmatched: 2. CDR3 in amino acids: CASSFAGGYEQYF. The CDR3 DNA reads TGTGCCAGCAGCTTCGCAGGGGGCTACGAGCAGTACTTC. Full variable domain (remainder filled in from reference TRBV11-2 and TRBJ2-7): EAGVAQSPRYKIIEKRQSVAFWCNPISGHATLYWYQQILGQGPKLLIQFQNNGVVDDSQLPKDRFSAERLKGVDSTLKIQPAKLEDSAVYLCASSFAGGYEQYFGPGTRLTVT.

The rearrangement joins TRBV6-6 to TRBJ1-2; 8 nucleotides match TRBD1. Trimming took 6 bases from V and 2 from J; bases not matched to a gene: 5. Germline V gives CDR1 MNHNY, CDR2 SVGAGI (reference sequence). CDR3 size: 14 residues. CDR3 in amino acids: CASRIQGANYGYTF. DNA for the CDR3: TGTGCCAGCAGGATTCAGGGGGCGAACTATGGCTACACCTTC.

V and J are TRBV18 and TRBJ1-4, with no clear D. The germline CDR1 and CDR2 sequences are KGHSH and LQKENI. V shed 2 bases and J shed 4 bases, with 5 bases lying between them. The CDR3 is 13 amino acids. The CDR3 reads CASSPGNNEKLFF. The DNA for the CDR3 is TGTGCCAGCTCACCAGGGAATAATGAAAAACTGTTTTTT.

The genes are TRBV7-3 and TRBJ1-5; the D is unclear. The ends were cut back, 5 bases at V and 6 bases at J, with 17 bases in the middle. The CDR3 sequence is 15 residues long. CDR1 and CDR2 (germline): SGHTA, FQGTGA. Written as DNA, the CDR3 is TGTGCCAGCAGCCTCCCGGGAGGGCGGAGTCAGCCCCAGCATTTT. This sequence encodes CASSLPGGRSQPQHF.

This chain uses TRBV11-2 with TRBJ2-7; TRBD2 matches at 7 bases. J lost 0 bases, V lost 5 bases, and 4 bases had no gene match. The germline CDR1 and CDR2 sequences are SGHAT and FQNNGV. The CDR3 length is 14 residues. The CDR3 spells CASSTRTSSYEQYF. The DNA of the CDR3 is TGTGCCAGCAGCACACGGACTAGCTCCTACGAGCAGTACTTC.

The rearrangement joins TRBV27 to TRBJ2-7, with 9 bases that match TRBD2. V dropped 10 bases and J dropped 3; count of bases not matched to a gene: 10. CDR1 and CDR2 (germline): MNHEY, SMNVEV (reference sequence). The CDR3 sequence is 14 residues long. The CDR3 is CATAGAGGGYEQYF. The CDR3 coding sequence is TGTGCCACCGCAGGTGCGGGAGGGGGCTACGAGCAGTACTTC.

This clone was seen more than once but under ten times. The gene calls are TRBV6-2 or TRBV6-3 and TRBJ2-7, with 11 nucleotides matching TRBD2. The CDR3 sequence is 20 residues long. Germline V gene sequence: CDR1 MNHEY, CDR2 SVGEGT. The ends lost 2 bases at V and 11 bases at J; junction bases unmatched: 26. CDR3 bases: TGTGCCAGCAGTTACCTCAGAAGGCTAGCGGGAGGACGCTTTGGGCCAGAGGAGTACTTC. It yields the protein CASSYLRRLAGGRFGPEEYF.

This sequence joins TRBV4-2 and TRBJ2-7; 7 bases are a match to TRBD1. The germline gives CDR1 LGHNA, CDR2 YNFKEQ. This CDR3 contains 17 residues. The trim removed 1 base at V and 0 bases at J, leaving 9 bases unmatched. This CDR3 reads CASSQVSSGQSSYEQYF. Here the CDR3 DNA reads TGTGCCAGCAGCCAAGTAAGTTCGGGACAGAGCTCCTACGAGCAGTACTTC.

The chain has TRBV30 and TRBJ2-6; D gene uncertain. Germline V gene lookup returns CDR1 GTSNPN and CDR2 SVGIG (reference sequence). This CDR3 region has 14 residues. With 7 bases removed from V and 3 bases from J, the gap between germline ends came to 13 bases. The CDR3 protein is CAFPSVDGANVLTF. In DNA form, the CDR3 reads TGTGCCTTCCCTTCAGTGGATGGGGCCAACGTCCTGACTTTC.

There are a few counts of this clone. The chain uses TRBV5-4 and TRBJ1-4; D is unclear. V was trimmed by 4 bases and J by 7 bases, leaving 17 bases between them. In germline, CDR1 is SGHNT, CDR2 YYREEE (reference sequence). CDR3 size: 15 residues. The CDR3 loop is CASSPRGGMSEKLFF. The CDR3 nucleotides are TGTGCCAGCAGCCCCCGGGGAGGGATGAGTGAAAAACTGTTTTTT.

The chain couples TRBV2 to TRBJ1-1; 8 bases fit TRBD1. CDR1 SNHLY and CDR2 FYNNEI come from the germline V gene. The J segment lost 5 bases and the V segment lost 5 bases, leaving 7 bases of the junction unmatched. CDR3 size: 14 residues. In DNA form, the CDR3 reads TGTGCCAGCAGTATTAACAGGGGGGGGACTGAAGCTTTCTTT. It codes for CASSINRGGTEAFF.

The V and J genes are TRBV28 and TRBJ2-7, with TRBD2 matching over 11 bases. Losses at the gene ends were 2 bases for V and 7 bases for J; bases not matched to a gene: 10. The CDR3 loop spans 16 amino acids. CDR1 MDHEN and CDR2 SYDVKM come from the germline V gene. CDR3: CASSLPEVAGGKEQYF. The CDR3 bases are TGTGCCAGCAGTTTACCCGAAGTAGCGGGAGGGAAAGAGCAGTACTTC.